The present T cell receptor beta chain was sequenced within a study of blood T cell repertoires in COVID-19. Study-wide background: From the United States, Italy and Spain came samples of acute and convalescent COVID-19. The cDNA or gDNA used as material had been derived from T cells, B-cell-depleted T cells, or PBMCs.

This table comes from immunoSEQ multiplex PCR, and its TCRdb copy is limited to in-frame clones, with some not included. This table has 400,000 or so clones, roughly 88% appearing once. Losses at the gene ends were 3 bases for V and 5 bases for J; bases not matched to a gene: 7. The CDR3 has 14 amino acids. CDR1 is GTSNPN and CDR2 is SVGIG in the germline V gene (reference sequence). The V gene is TRBV30, the J gene TRBJ1-5; 7 bases agree with TRBD1. The clonotype was recovered from a middle-aged woman with acute COVID-19. The specimen was PBMCs or T cells enriched from blood (not recorded which). CDR3 region: CAWSVRTGHQPQHF. CDR3 DNA: TGTGCCTGGAGCGTAAGGACAGGACATCAGCCCCAGCATTTT.